This TCR beta chain was profiled in a study of blood T cell repertoires in COVID-19. This clone was detected only once. The CDR3 covers 11 residues. Germline V lookup: CDR1 GTSNPN, CDR2 SVGIG (reference sequence). V lost 8 bases, J lost 7 bases, and 14 bases lay in between. Per the original data handling: Amplification of reference gene primers was used by the study to estimate nucleated cell counts. Sequencing used immunoSEQ multiplex PCR; TCRdb keeps in-frame clones, though not all of them. The DNA gave D and trimming, while V, J and clone size come from that table. The sample yields about 190,000 clones, 70% to 90% seen once.

This TCR derives from a woman between 35 and 50 years old who had recovered from COVID-19. The sequenced sample consisted of peripheral blood. The rearrangement uses TRBV30 and TRBJ1-2; no clear D. CDR3 sequence: CASPGNSGYTF. The CDR3, as DNA: TGTGCCAGCCCGGGGAATTCTGGCTACACCTTC. Drawing the rest from reference TRBV30 and TRBJ1-2, the complete variable domain is SQTIHQWPATLVQPVGSPLSLECTVEGTSNPNLYWYRQAAGRGLQLLFYSVGIGQISSEVPQNLSASRPQDRQFILSSKKLLLSDSGFYLCASPGNSGYTFGSGTRLTVV.